These 10 T cell receptor beta chains share one sample of origin, sequenced in a study of blood T cell repertoires in COVID-19. TCRdb keeps only in-frame clones here, not all; method: immunoSEQ multiplex PCR. The sample holds roughly 190,000 clones; approximately 91% are singletons and the top ten take 5.5% to 7%. Input material: peripheral blood. These receptors were obtained from a woman aged 35 to 49 who had recovered from COVID-19.

This clone was detected once. This chain links TRBV19 with TRBJ1-2; no reliable D call. Trimming stripped 6 bases from V and 5 bases from J, with 13 bases between. Germline loops: CDR1 LNHDA, CDR2 SQIVND (reference sequence). The CDR3 has 13 residues. For the CDR3, the DNA is TGTGCCAGTAGCGGCGGAAAGCTATATGGCTACACCTTC. It yields the protein CASSGGKLYGYTF.

The chain combines TRBV6-2 or TRBV6-3 with TRBJ2-7; 12 positions agree with TRBD2. CDR1 is MNHEY, CDR2 SVGEGT, per germline. The CDR3 sequence is 15 residues long. Unmatched junction bases numbered 4, after V lost 4 bases and J lost 3 bases. CDR3 sequence (DNA): TGTGCCAGCAGTTCTATACTAGCGGGAGGCTACGAGCAGTACTTC. Protein: CASSSILAGGYEQYF.

The chain uses TRBV5-1 and TRBJ2-2; 8 bases align to TRBD2. The CDR3 is made up of 14 amino acids. With 4 bases clipped from V and 3 bases from J, the junction kept 2 bases outside the gene matches. In germline, CDR1 is SGHRS, CDR2 YFSETQ. The CDR3 DNA sequence: TGCGCCAGCAGCGACGGGAGGGACACCGGGGAGCTGTTTTTT. Translated: CASSDGRDTGELFF.

The V and J genes are TRBV28 and TRBJ2-2, with D possibly TRBD2 on 5 matching bases. The CDR3 extends over 15 amino acids. V was clipped by 0 bases and J by 6 bases, with 11 bases between them. Germline V CDR1 and CDR2: MDHEN, SYDVKM. CDR3 DNA: TGTGCCAGCAGTTTATGGGCGGGTTCCGCCGGGGAGCTGTTTTTT. Its protein product is CASSLWAGSAGELFF.

Concerning this clone itself: This specimen includes other DNA sequences encoding the same CDR3. The CDR3 DNA follows: TGTGCCAGCAGCCTCACAGGGGGCTATGGCTACACCTTC. As protein: CASSLTGGYGYTF. The chain carries TRBV12-3 or TRBV12-4 and TRBJ1-2; 8 bases align to TRBD1. After removal of 6 bases from V and 4 bases from J, the junction contained 4 bases not matched to a gene. The CDR3 consists of 13 residues.

This clone was counted a single time. This chain joins TRBV7-3 and TRBJ2-5; 7 bases are shared with TRBD1. Per the germline V gene, CDR1 is SGHTA and CDR2 is FQGTGA. The CDR3 length is 13 residues. V shed 8 bases and J 4 bases; nucleotides not matched to a gene: 7. The CDR3 coding sequence is TGTGCCAGCGGAAAGGGGGCGGGAGAGACCCAGTACTTC. This translates into CASGKGAGETQYF.

V is TRBV4-1 and J is TRBJ2-1; D might be TRBD2 (6 bases). The CDR3 covers 17 residues. The V end was cut by 3 bases, the J end by 6 bases, with 21 bases between. CDR1 and CDR2 from the germline V gene are MGHRA and YSYEKL. As DNA, the CDR3 is TGCGCCAGCAGCCATGAGGAACCGGGACTCCAGGTCAATGAGCAGTTCTTC. Amino acid sequence: CASSHEEPGLQVNEQFF.

V gene TRBV27 combines with J gene TRBJ2-7, with D perhaps TRBD2 (6 bases). Germline assignment: CDR1 MNHEY and CDR2 SMNVEV (reference sequence). The CDR3 spans 14 residues. Deletions cut 8 bases from V and 3 bases from J, with 17 bases between. The CDR3 DNA follows: TGTGCCAGCGGTGCGGCGGGACCCATCTACGAGCAGTACTTC. This sequence encodes CASGAAGPIYEQYF.

The rearrangement links TRBV6-5 to TRBJ2-7; a possible D gene is TRBD1 (5 bases). The CDR3 runs to 14 residues. Trimming stripped 6 bases from V and 3 bases from J, with 15 bases between. The germline V gene has CDR1 MNHEY and CDR2 SVGAGI. CDR3 nucleotides: TGTGCCAGCAGCTCGCCAGGGCAAATCTACGAGCAGTACTTC. It translates to CASSSPGQIYEQYF.

The chain couples TRBV4-1 to TRBJ2-7, with 8 bases identical to TRBD2. CDR1 is MGHRA and CDR2 is YSYEKL in the germline V gene. The CDR3 spans 16 residues. V lost 0 bases and J lost 2; bases outside the gene matches: 6. The CDR3 region is CASSQDITSGPYEQYF. The CDR3 nucleotides are TGCGCCAGCAGCCAAGATATCACTAGCGGACCCTACGAGCAGTACTTC.